This TCR beta chain was documented in a study of blood T cell repertoires in COVID-19. Study-level information: Material from acute and convalescent COVID-19 was sourced from the United States, Italy and Spain. T cells, B-cell-depleted T cells, or PBMCs provided the cDNA or gDNA that served as material.

In the original workflow: It was from reference gene primer amplification that nucleated cell counts were estimated. Method: immunoSEQ multiplex PCR; TCRdb's copy keeps in-frame clones and lacks some. That table furnishes V, J and clone size, whereas the DNA furnished D and trimming. The sample includes about 87,000 clones, around 86% seen only once; the top ten take about 5%. V was clipped by 2 bases and J by 8 bases, with 18 bases between them. This CDR3 has 16 amino acids. Germline V gives CDR1 SEHNR, CDR2 FQNEAQ (reference sequence). The sample comprised peripheral blood. The V and J genes are TRBV7-9 and TRBJ1-4; D is ambiguous. This receptor was taken from a woman at least 80 years old with acute or convalescent COVID-19. Written as DNA, the CDR3 is TGTGCCAGCAGCTTATCCGATCCGGAGGCCTGGGAAAAACTGTTTTTT. Its protein is CASSLSDPEAWEKLFF.